This entry lists 20 T cell receptor beta chains sequenced from one sample in a study of control samples from healthy donors and cancer patients. Method: immunoSEQ multiplex PCR; TCRdb's copy keeps in-frame clones and lacks some. The sample lists some 74,000 clones, around 93% occurring once. The sequencing input was blood. Source of these receptors: a woman aged 25 to 45 in good health.

The CDR3 region has the DNA TGTGCCAGCGAAATAGACAGCAATCAGCCCCAGCATTTT. Amino acids: CASEIDSNQPQHF. V and J are TRBV2 and TRBJ1-5; no clear D gene. Germline CDR1 and CDR2: SNHLY and FYNNEI. CDR3 length: 13 amino acids. V lost 8 bases, J lost 1 base, and 9 bases lay in between.

The chain is built from TRBV9 and TRBJ1-1; no definite D call. CDR1 SGDLS and CDR2 YYNGEE come from the germline V gene. The CDR3 loop spans 14 amino acids. The V end lost 0 bases, the J end lost 0 bases, and 6 bases lay between the germline ends. The CDR3 DNA reads TGTGCCAGCAGCGTAGCCGCACTGAACACTGAAGCTTTCTTT. Its protein product is CASSVAALNTEAFF.

This chain connects TRBV7-9 to TRBJ2-4; the D is unclear. The germline V gene has CDR1 SEHNR and CDR2 FQNEAQ (reference sequence). V lost 4 bases to trimming and J lost 5 bases, with 15 bases between them. The CDR3 is 15 amino acids. CDR3 region: CASSYLTPRENIQYF. CDR3 bases: TGTGCCAGCAGCTACCTTACGCCCCGGGAAAACATTCAGTACTTC.

This rearrangement joins TRBV14 to TRBJ1-2, with a tentative D call TRBD1 (6 bases). V was pared by 0 bases and J by 8 bases, with 16 bases between. The CDR3 has 15 residues. From germline, CDR1 is SGHDN and CDR2 FVKESK. The CDR3 here is CASSQDIWQGSGYTF. Written as DNA, the CDR3 is TGTGCCAGCAGCCAAGATATTTGGCAGGGGAGCGGCTACACCTTC.

V and J are TRBV6-6 and TRBJ1-1; D is unclear. This CDR3 region has 15 residues. V lost 0 bases and J lost 0, with 8 bases in between. CDR1 MNHNY and CDR2 SVGAGI come from the germline V gene (reference sequence). Written as DNA, the CDR3 is TGTGCCAGCAGTTACTCGATGTCCGTGAACACTGAAGCTTTCTTT. Its translation: CASSYSMSVNTEAFF.

The chain employs TRBV19 and TRBJ2-7; 10 bases match TRBD2. CDR1 is LNHDA, CDR2 SQIVND, per germline (reference sequence). CDR3 length: 15 amino acids. The V segment lost 5 bases and the J segment 2 bases; nucleotides outside the gene matches: 6. The CDR3 nucleotides read TGTGCCAGTAGTCTAACTAGCGGGGAAACCTACGAGCAGTACTTC. Translating it yields CASSLTSGETYEQYF. The full variable domain, its missing parts supplied by reference TRBV19 and TRBJ2-7, is DGGITQSPKYLFRKEGQNVTLSCEQNLNHDAMYWYRQDPGQGLRLIYYSQIVNDFQKGDIAEGYSVSREKKESFPLTVTSAQKNPTAFYLCASSLTSGETYEQYFGPGTRLTVT.

CDR3 sequence: CASSIDSYNYGYTF. The DNA of the CDR3 is TGTGCCAGTAGTATAGACAGTTATAACTATGGCTACACCTTC. J is TRBJ1-2 and V is TRBV19; D ambiguous. This CDR3 is built from 14 residues. Germline assignment: CDR1 LNHDA and CDR2 SQIVND (reference sequence). Trimming removed 0 bases at V and 1 base at J, with 6 bases between. The variable domain in full, completed from reference TRBV19 and TRBJ1-2, reads DGGITQSPKYLFRKEGQNVTLSCEQNLNHDAMYWYRQDPGQGLRLIYYSQIVNDFQKGDIAEGYSVSREKKESFPLTVTSAQKNPTAFYLCASSIDSYNYGYTFGSGTRLTVV.

The chain carries TRBV27 and TRBJ1-4, with TRBD1 matching over 8 bases. This CDR3 has 15 amino acids. Germline loops: CDR1 MNHEY, CDR2 SMNVEV (reference sequence). V lost 5 bases, J lost 8 bases, and 10 bases stayed unmatched. The CDR3 loop is CASSPVRGTGEKLFF. The CDR3 DNA is TGTGCCAGCAGTCCAGTCCGCGGGACAGGAGAAAAACTGTTTTTT.

This clone was picked up a small number of times. The gene calls are TRBV2 and TRBJ2-7; D is uncertain. CDR1 and CDR2 from the germline V gene are SNHLY and FYNNEI. There are 14 residues in the CDR3. Deletions cut 4 bases from V and 3 bases from J, with 13 bases between. CDR3: CASSVLLRLYEQYF. In DNA, the CDR3 is TGTGCCAGCAGTGTGCTTCTTAGGCTCTACGAGCAGTACTTC.

The J gene is TRBJ2-3, the V gene TRBV5-1, with D uncertain. Trimming removed 1 base from V and 4 bases from J, with 13 bases in between. The CDR3 totals 15 residues. The germline V gene has CDR1 SGHRS and CDR2 YFSETQ. The CDR3 spells CASSLSSSNPDTQYF. The CDR3 region has the DNA TGCGCCAGCAGCTTGTCCTCAAGTAACCCAGATACGCAGTATTTT. Combining the CDR3 with reference TRBV5-1 and TRBJ2-3 gives the whole variable domain KAGVTQTPRYLIKTRGQQVTLSCSPISGHRSVSWYQQTPGQGLQFLFEYFSETQRNKGNFPGRFSGRQFSNSRSEMNVSTLELGDSALYLCASSLSSSNPDTQYFGPGTRLTVL.

The table lists this clone with a count of one. The chain links TRBV6-5 to TRBJ1-6; D perhaps matches TRBD1 (5 bases). CDR1 and CDR2 (germline): MNHEY, SVGAGI. The CDR3 totals 14 residues. V lost 6 bases, J lost 14 bases, and 20 bases lay in between. CDR3 coding DNA: TGTGCCAGCAGCTCCCGGGACCCATTCAGGTCCCTCCACTTT. The encoded protein is CASSSRDPFRSLHF.

This chain links TRBV7-6 with TRBJ1-1; no clear D. The germline V and J ends were trimmed by 2 bases and 1 base, with 5 bases remaining between them. This CDR3 has 13 amino acids. Germline CDR1 SGHVS, CDR2 FNYEAQ. The CDR3 loop reads CASSLSRNTEAFF. In nucleotides, the CDR3 is TGTGCCAGCAGCTTATCCAGGAACACTGAAGCTTTCTTT.

The chain combines TRBV27 with TRBJ1-2, with 10 bases fitting TRBD1. Germline CDR1 MNHEY, CDR2 SMNVEV (reference sequence). The CDR3 is made up of 17 amino acids. Trimming at V came to 6 bases and at J to 4 bases, leaving 14 bases not matched to a gene. CDR3: CASSRTGTGDSIYGYTF. The CDR3 DNA follows: TGTGCCAGCAGCCGAACGGGGACAGGGGACAGCATCTATGGCTACACCTTC.

This chain uses TRBV5-1 with TRBJ1-2; a possible D gene is TRBD1 (5 bases). The CDR3 is 14 residues long. Germline lookup yields CDR1 SGHRS and CDR2 YFSETQ. Trimming cost V 4 bases and J 7 bases, with 17 bases left between them. CDR3 residues: CASSARGRGSGYTF. As DNA, the CDR3 is TGCGCCAGCAGCGCGCGGGGCCGGGGGAGTGGCTACACCTTC.

This clone has only one observation. This chain connects TRBV9 to TRBJ1-3, with D tentatively TRBD1 (5 bases). CDR1 and CDR2 from the germline V gene are SGDLS and YYNGEE. Trimming took 3 bases from V and 0 from J, leaving 10 bases between them. This CDR3 spans 15 amino acids. The CDR3 DNA reads as TGTGCCAGCAGCGAAAAGGGGTTCTCTGGAAACACCATATATTTT. It encodes CASSEKGFSGNTIYF.

The gene calls are TRBV18 and TRBJ1-5; TRBD1 matches at 7 bases. Trimming took 5 bases from V and 1 from J; bases not matched to a gene: 11. Germline CDR1 KGHSH, CDR2 LQKENI. The CDR3 contains 17 residues. The CDR3 DNA sequence: TGTGCCAGCTCATCACTGATGACAGGGACGAGCAATCAGCCCCAGCATTTT. It is translated as CASSSLMTGTSNQPQHF. The full variable domain, in which reference TRBV18 and TRBJ1-5 provide the parts outside the CDR3, is NAGVMQNPRHLVRRRGQEARLRCSPMKGHSHVYWYRQLPEEGLKFMVYLQKENIIDESGMPKERFSAEFPKEGPSILRIQQVVRGDSAAYFCASSSLMTGTSNQPQHFGDGTRLSIL.

The chain employs TRBV5-1 and TRBJ1-5; 7 positions match TRBD1. The germline V gene has CDR1 SGHRS and CDR2 YFSETQ. The CDR3 has 19 amino acids. Losses at the gene ends were 0 bases for V and 1 base for J; bases not matched to a gene: 13. CDR3 residues: CASSLGTSTGTQSNQPQHF. CDR3 bases: TGCGCCAGCAGCTTGGGGACCTCGACAGGGACACAGAGCAATCAGCCCCAGCATTTT.

The rearrangement uses TRBV28 and TRBJ1-5; TRBD1 might be the D (5 bases). The ends were cut back, 7 bases at V and 6 bases at J, with 13 bases in the middle. The CDR3 is made up of 13 amino acids. From germline, CDR1 is MDHEN and CDR2 SYDVKM. The CDR3 DNA sequence: TGTGCCAGCATAGCAGGGTTCGGTCAGCCCCAGCATTTT. Translation gives CASIAGFGQPQHF.

The chain employs TRBV24-1 and TRBJ2-6; a possible D gene is TRBD2 (6 bases). Trimming stripped 7 bases from V and 0 bases from J, with 15 bases between. CDR3 size: 17 residues. Germline V gives CDR1 KGHDR, CDR2 SFDVKD. The CDR3 here is CATSNAGRASGANVLTF. For the CDR3, the DNA is TGTGCCACCAGCAACGCGGGACGGGCCTCTGGGGCCAACGTCCTGACTTTC.

This clone has just one count. V and J are TRBV30 and TRBJ1-1, with D possibly matching TRBD1 (5 bases). V lost 2 bases and J lost 10, with 11 bases in between. The germline V gene encodes CDR1 GTSNPN and CDR2 SVGIG (reference sequence). The CDR3 has 11 residues. The CDR3 loop reads CAWSWGQVAFF. The CDR3 coding sequence is TGTGCCTGGAGTTGGGGCCAAGTAGCTTTCTTT. Complete variable domain (other parts from reference TRBV30 and TRBJ1-1): SQTIHQWPATLVQPVGSPLSLECTVEGTSNPNLYWYRQAAGRGLQLLFYSVGIGQISSEVPQNLSASRPQDRQFILSSKKLLLSDSGFYLCAWSWGQVAFFGQGTRLTVV.